This TCR beta chain was found in a study of T cell changes during pregnancy in multiple sclerosis (dated by TCRdb to the late 2010s). For the wider study: In women with multiple sclerosis, the researchers looked at how the T cell repertoire shifted as pregnancy progressed.

On this clone: It lacks a known antigen. The sample holds no much larger clone one base away, and base qualities are not on file.

Libraries came from the immunoSEQ multiplex PCR assay. TCRdb retrieved this table from immuneACCESS and kept in-frame rearrangements only. Not all clones are present; in checked studies, unresolved V genes account for under half, and no reason is known for the remainder. The sample includes roughly 80,000 clones, with around 93% observed a single time. The leading ten clones occupy roughly 2.5% of the sample. V is pared back by 4 bases and J by 5 bases, with 11 bases lying between the germline termini. Its CDR3 holds 13 amino acids, cysteine through phenylalanine. The entry retains the CDR3 DNA only, 39 bases that are in frame from base 1. CDR1 MNHEY and CDR2 SVGAGI were looked up in the germline V gene.

This sequence uses TRBV6-5 and TRBJ2-5, with a tentative D gene TRBD2 over 5 matching bases. Sequencing used peripheral blood, obtained in the second trimester of pregnancy. The clonotype was recovered from a female donor with multiple sclerosis, enrolled in a pregnancy study. The DNA reads TGTGCCAGCAGTTCCGGGGTTATTGAGACCCAGTACTTC. Translated, this is CASSSGVIETQYF.